The 8 T cell receptor beta chains below come from one sample, sequenced in a study of cytomegalovirus exposure and HLA in healthy donors. The PCR used 60 Vbeta and 13 Jbeta primers. Sequencing used immunoSEQ multiplex PCR; TCRdb keeps in-frame clones, though not all of them. The sample contains around 150,000 clones, about four fifths of which appear only once. The sequenced sample consisted of PBMCs. The receptors stem from a man aged 25 to 40 in good health and CMV-seronegative.

The V call is TRBV5-1, the J call TRBJ1-1; 7 bases match TRBD1. The CDR3 is 15 amino acids. The ends lost 4 bases at V and 2 bases at J; junction bases unmatched: 8. Germline V gene sequence: CDR1 SGHRS, CDR2 YFSETQ. CDR3 region: CASSREGGPNTEAFF. CDR3 nucleotides: TGCGCCAGCAGCAGGGAAGGGGGCCCAAACACTGAAGCTTTCTTT.

This chain joins TRBV30 and TRBJ1-2, with 9 bases lining up with TRBD1. This CDR3 is built from 17 residues. The germline V gene encodes CDR1 GTSNPN and CDR2 SVGIG (reference sequence). The junction had 11 bases not matched to a gene; V was cut back by 2 bases and J by 1 base. CDR3 sequence reads: CAWSWETDRGLNYGYTF. DNA for the CDR3: TGTGCCTGGAGTTGGGAGACGGACAGGGGACTTAACTATGGCTACACCTTC. Full variable domain (missing parts from reference TRBV30 and TRBJ1-2): SQTIHQWPATLVQPVGSPLSLECTVEGTSNPNLYWYRQAAGRGLQLLFYSVGIGQISSEVPQNLSASRPQDRQFILSSKKLLLSDSGFYLCAWSWETDRGLNYGYTFGSGTRLTVV.

There are a few counts of this clone. This chain connects TRBV7-8 to TRBJ2-7; 8 nucleotides align to TRBD2. The CDR3 sequence is 14 residues long. In germline, CDR1 is SGHVS, CDR2 FQNEAQ. With 4 bases clipped from V and 7 bases from J, the junction kept 9 bases outside the gene matches. The CDR3 DNA reads TGTGCCAGCAGCTCGCCCGGGACTAGAAATGAGCAGTACTTC. It encodes CASSSPGTRNEQYF.

V and J are TRBV2 and TRBJ1-5; unclear D gene. Trimming left V 3 bases short and J 4 bases short, with 7 bases between. Germline CDR1 and CDR2: SNHLY and FYNNEI. The CDR3 sequence is 13 residues long. CDR3 bases: TGTGCCAGCAGTGAGAGTATAAATCAGCCCCAGCATTTT. It specifies CASSESINQPQHF. Together with reference TRBV2 and TRBJ1-5, the CDR3 gives the full variable domain: EPEVTQTPSHQVTQMGQEVILRCVPISNHLYFYWYRQILGQKVEFLVSFYNNEISEKSEIFDDQFSVERPDGSNFTLKIRSTKLEDSAMYFCASSESINQPQHFGDGTRLSIL.

This clone was picked up one time. The rearrangement joins TRBV5-1 to TRBJ2-6; D remains ambiguous. CDR1 is SGHRS, CDR2 YFSETQ, per germline. Trimming left V 0 bases short and J 0 bases short, with 7 bases between. The CDR3 covers 16 residues. CDR3 sequence reads: CASSLESPSGANVLTF. CDR3 nucleotides: TGCGCCAGCAGCTTGGAATCTCCCTCTGGGGCCAACGTCCTGACTTTC.

This chain joins TRBV16 and TRBJ1-1; 7 nucleotides line up with TRBD1. Looked up from germline, CDR1 is KGHSY and CDR2 is FQNENV. The CDR3 has 15 amino acids. The junction had 6 bases not matched to a gene; V was cut back by 4 bases and J by 1 base. CDR3 loop: CASSLLGQKNTEAFF. The CDR3 nucleotides are TGTGCCAGCAGCCTATTGGGACAGAAGAACACTGAAGCTTTCTTT.

The chain has TRBV7-8 and TRBJ2-1, with a tentative D call TRBD2 (6 bases). V dropped 4 bases and J dropped 0 bases, with 16 bases sitting between them. Germline V lookup: CDR1 SGHVS, CDR2 FQNEAQ. This CDR3 region has 17 residues. CDR3: CASSYRIAASSYNEQFF. DNA for the CDR3: TGTGCCAGCAGCTACCGAATAGCGGCCAGCTCCTACAATGAGCAGTTCTTC.

This clone appeared once. The CDR3 sequence: CAWSVRMAGGLSEQFF. In DNA, the CDR3 is TGTGCCTGGAGTGTACGTATGGCGGGAGGGCTCAGCGAGCAGTTCTTC. This chain uses TRBV30 with TRBJ2-1; 9 bases align to TRBD2. The CDR3 extends over 16 amino acids. CDR1 and CDR2 (germline): GTSNPN, SVGIG (reference sequence). Trimming cost V 0 bases and J 10 bases; bases outside gene matches: 13.